This T cell receptor (beta chain) was found in a study of T-cell reconstitution after alpha-beta-depleted transplantation in children. This clonotype was observed a handful of times. Unique molecular identifiers were incorporated during preparation of the TCRbeta library. TCRdb re-called the PCR reads with MiXCR, one entry per CDR3 protein. The sample includes approximately 200,000 distinct CDR3 sequences, more than 14% of them seen just once. Unmatched junction bases numbered 6, after V lost 3 bases and J lost 5 bases. The CDR3 is made up of 15 amino acids. Germline-derived CDR1 and CDR2 are MGHDK and SYGVNS.

Sequencing used PBMCs from the stem cell graft donor, obtained from the stem cell graft. The sequence was collected from a human donor who donated a stem cell graft to a child with acute lymphoblastic leukemia. This chain links TRBV25-1 with TRBJ2-1; TRBD1 aligns across 8 bases. The CDR3, as DNA: TGTGCCAGCAGTGACCGGGGGACAGGTCACAATGAGCAGTTCTTC. Its translation: CASSDRGTGHNEQFF.